This T cell receptor (beta chain) is drawn from a study of Graves' ophthalmopathy and Graves' hyperthyroidism. This clonotype was observed many times. As the template, RNA transcripts were used to amplify TCR beta CDR3 regions. Following a first-round RT-PCR that used HTBI primers, a second-round multiplex PCR was carried out. TCRdb recomputed calls from the multiplex PCR reads with MiXCR, one row per CDR3 protein. The sample carries some 410,000 distinct CDR3 sequences, over 20% recorded once. It was on clinical symptoms, serum thyroxine, TRAb, thyroid ultrasound and orbital computed tomography that diagnosis relied. Looked up from germline, CDR1 is SGHTA and CDR2 is FQGNSA. Trimming cost V 5 bases and J 6 bases, with 16 bases left between them. The CDR3 is 14 residues long.

The V gene is TRBV7-2, the J gene TRBJ2-5, with D perhaps given as TRBD1 or TRBD2 (5 bases each). The specimen sequenced was peripheral blood. The clonotype comes from a woman between 18 and 30 years old with stable Graves' hyperthyroidism. CDR3 bases: TGTGCCAGCAGCCCTGGGACCCTCGGAAAGACCCAGTACTTC. This translates into CASSPGTLGKTQYF.